The 25 T cell receptor beta chains below all came from one sample that was sequenced in a study of blood T cell repertoires in COVID-19. The protocol was immunoSEQ multiplex PCR, while the TCRdb copy is restricted to in-frame clones and leaves out a portion. The repertoire consists of about 260,000 clones, with about 87% occurring once and the leading ten covering under 3.5%. Material: PBMCs or T cells enriched from blood (not recorded which). The receptors were gathered from a woman in her forties or fifties who had recovered from COVID-19.

This chain joins TRBV24-1 and TRBJ1-5, with no clear D. The CDR3 length is 14 residues. Germline CDR1 reads KGHDR; CDR2 reads SFDVKD. Trimming took 4 bases from V and 9 from J, leaving 15 bases between them. The CDR3 nucleotides read TGTGCCACCAGTGACCGCGATAGTACGTTGCCCCAGCATTTT. It specifies CATSDRDSTLPQHF.

The gene calls are TRBV7-9 and TRBJ1-1, with 8 bases aligning to TRBD1. CDR3 length equals 14 residues. J lost 10 bases, V lost 3 bases, and 10 bases had no gene match. In germline, CDR1 is SEHNR, CDR2 FQNEAQ (reference sequence). The CDR3 protein is CASSFGQGRVAAFF. CDR3 nucleotide sequence: TGTGCCAGCAGCTTCGGACAGGGCCGCGTTGCAGCTTTCTTT.

This rearrangement joins TRBV29-1 to TRBJ1-1, with a tentative D call TRBD1 (6 bases). The CDR3 runs 13 residues. CDR1 is SQVTM and CDR2 is ANQGSEA in the germline V gene. V lost 4 bases, J lost 1 base, and 10 bases lay in between. The CDR3 here is CSVVGGGNTEAFF. The CDR3, as DNA: TGCAGCGTTGTGGGAGGGGGGAACACTGAAGCTTTCTTT.

This sequence joins TRBV29-1 and TRBJ2-1; 9 bases are shared with TRBD1. Trimming cost V 7 bases and J 4 bases; bases outside gene matches: 11. Per germline, CDR1 SQVTM and CDR2 ANQGSEA. The CDR3 is made up of 15 amino acids. As DNA, the CDR3 is TGCAGCGCCGGGGAGGGACAGGGAAATTACAATGAGCAGTTCTTC. The encoded protein is CSAGEGQGNYNEQFF.

The chain links TRBV15 to TRBJ2-7; TRBD2 matches 12 bases. The CDR3 has 16 amino acids. Germline CDR1 is LNHNV and CDR2 is YYDKDF (reference sequence). Losses at the gene ends were 0 bases for V and 3 bases for J; bases not matched to a gene: 3. The CDR3 loop is CATSREGLAGSYEQYF. The CDR3 bases are TGTGCCACCAGCAGAGAAGGACTAGCGGGAAGCTACGAGCAGTACTTC.

This clone was seen only once. J is TRBJ2-5 and V is TRBV7-3; D remains unclear. CDR1 and CDR2 from the germline V gene are SGHTA and FQGTGA. V shed 5 bases and J shed 2 bases, with 9 bases lying between them. The CDR3 is made up of 13 amino acids. The CDR3 loop reads CASSPVQQETQYF. In nucleotides, the CDR3 is TGTGCCAGCAGCCCAGTACAGCAAGAGACCCAGTACTTC.

The chain has TRBV6-2 or TRBV6-3 and TRBJ1-1; a weak D match, TRBD1 (6 bases). Germline-derived CDR1 and CDR2 are MNHEY and SVGEGT. Trimming stripped 0 bases from V and 5 bases from J, with 19 bases between. The CDR3 runs 17 residues. CDR3 protein: CASSYSSSGTGWTEAFF. CDR3 sequence (DNA): TGTGCCAGCAGTTACTCGAGCTCGGGAACAGGGTGGACTGAAGCTTTCTTT.

CDR3 loop: CASSLAQGGPYGYTF. CDR3 DNA: TGTGCCAGCAGCTTGGCACAGGGGGGCCCTTATGGCTACACCTTC. The chain has TRBV5-5 and TRBJ1-2; 8 nucleotides agree with TRBD1. This CDR3 has 15 residues. The trim removed 0 bases at V and 5 bases at J, leaving 6 bases unmatched. CDR1 and CDR2 (germline): SGHKS, YYEKEE (reference sequence).

V gene TRBV11-2 combines with J gene TRBJ2-1; D gene ambiguous. The CDR3 extends over 13 amino acids. Germline V CDR1 and CDR2: SGHAT, FQNNGV. Deletions cut 1 base from V and 4 bases from J, with 5 bases between. The CDR3 DNA reads as TGTGCCAGCAGCTTAGTCAGGTACAATGAGCAGTTCTTC. Protein sequence: CASSLVRYNEQFF.

The rearrangement joins TRBV28 to TRBJ2-5; D is perhaps TRBD2 (5 bases). The CDR3 loop spans 16 amino acids. Trimming took off 2 bases at V and 7 bases at J, with 20 bases between the two ends. Germline CDR1 reads MDHEN; CDR2 reads SYDVKM. The CDR3 sequence: CASSLPSTGRRGTQYF. CDR3 coding DNA: TGTGCCAGCAGTTTACCTTCGACTGGCCGACGGGGGACCCAGTACTTC.

The chain recombines TRBV19 with TRBJ1-5; TRBD1 agrees at 9 bases. CDR1 LNHDA and CDR2 SQIVND come from the germline V gene (reference sequence). The CDR3 is 15 amino acids. Unmatched junction bases numbered 11, after V lost 10 bases and J lost 4 bases. The CDR3 loop is CATQITGTGNQPQHF. CDR3 DNA sequence: TGTGCCACCCAAATTACCGGGACAGGGAATCAGCCCCAGCATTTT.

This rearrangement joins TRBV6-2 or TRBV6-3 to TRBJ1-6; 7 bases line up with TRBD1. Germline values: CDR1 MNHEY, CDR2 SVGEGT. The V and J ends lost 4 bases and 3 bases, in that order; junction bases with no gene match: 3. The CDR3 runs to 15 residues. CDR3 nucleotides: TGTGCCAGCAGTTCCGGACAGGTCTATAATTCACCCCTCCACTTT. This sequence encodes CASSSGQVYNSPLHF.

J is TRBJ2-2 and V is TRBV11-1, with D possibly being TRBD1 (6 bases). V dropped 5 bases and J dropped 4 bases, with 14 bases sitting between them. Looked up from germline, CDR1 is SGHAT and CDR2 is FQDESV (reference sequence). This CDR3 contains 15 residues. This CDR3 is CASSLTGRGTGELFF. DNA for the CDR3: TGTGCCAGCAGCCTAACGGGCAGGGGCACCGGGGAGCTGTTTTTT.

The chain links TRBV15 to TRBJ2-2, with 7 bases aligning to TRBD2. After removal of 1 base from V and 1 base from J, the junction contained 3 bases not matched to a gene. This CDR3 spans 16 amino acids. CDR1 and CDR2 from the germline V gene are LNHNV and YYDKDF (reference sequence). The CDR3 protein is CATSRGGGGNTGELFF. The CDR3 nucleotides read TGTGCCACCAGCAGAGGTGGGGGGGGGAACACCGGGGAGCTGTTTTTT.

The chain recombines TRBV6-4 with TRBJ1-6; a possible D gene is TRBD1 (6 bases). CDR1 MRHNA and CDR2 SNTAGT come from the germline V gene. CDR3 length: 20 residues. Between the trimmed V and J ends, which lost 10 bases and 2 bases, there was a span of 30 bases. This CDR3 reads CATLASGTREGNPYNSPLHF. The CDR3, as DNA: TGTGCCACCCTCGCCTCCGGGACAAGGGAGGGGAACCCCTATAATTCACCCCTCCACTTT.

The rearrangement links TRBV6-6 to TRBJ1-2; TRBD1 is a possible D gene (5 bases). V dropped 5 bases and J dropped 7 bases, with 14 bases sitting between them. From germline, CDR1 is MNHNY and CDR2 SVGAGI (reference sequence). CDR3 length: 13 amino acids. CDR3 DNA: TGTGCCAGCAGTGCCACAGGTTTGTTTGGCTACACCTTC. Its protein is CASSATGLFGYTF.

The gene calls are TRBV4-1 and TRBJ2-7; D not resolved. The CDR3 consists of 14 residues. Germline V gene sequence: CDR1 MGHRA, CDR2 YSYEKL. The germline V and J ends were trimmed by 1 base and 2 bases, with 9 bases remaining between them. The chain's CDR3 is CASSQASQAYEQYF. In nucleotides, the CDR3 is TGCGCCAGCAGCCAAGCCTCCCAGGCCTACGAGCAGTACTTC.

The chain employs TRBV6-2 or TRBV6-3 and TRBJ1-5, with D possibly TRBD1 on 5 matching bases. The germline V gene has CDR1 MNHEY and CDR2 SVGEGT. Trimming pared 3 bases from V and 3 bases from J, leaving 9 bases between. The CDR3 loop spans 14 amino acids. This CDR3 is CASSYQGNNQPQHF. The CDR3, as DNA: TGTGCCAGCAGTTATCAGGGTAACAATCAGCCCCAGCATTTT.

Only a few counts were recorded for this clone. The V call is TRBV11-2, the J call TRBJ1-2; D is uncertain. This CDR3 region has 15 residues. Germline V lookup: CDR1 SGHAT, CDR2 FQNNGV. The V and J ends lost 5 bases and 4 bases respectively, with 17 bases between them. CDR3 sequence: CASSPWAANTYGYTF. In DNA form, the CDR3 reads TGTGCCAGCAGCCCGTGGGCCGCTAACACCTATGGCTACACCTTC.

The chain is built from TRBV7-9 and TRBJ2-3; D might be TRBD2 (6 bases). CDR1 is SEHNR and CDR2 is FQNEAQ in the germline V gene (reference sequence). V was cut by 5 bases and J by 6 bases, with 12 bases left in between. The CDR3 runs to 13 residues. The CDR3 coding sequence is TGTGCCAGCAGCCTTCTAGCGAAGGATACGCAGTATTTT. This gives the protein CASSLLAKDTQYF.

The V gene is TRBV9, the J gene TRBJ2-7; D gene uncertain. CDR3 length equals 13 residues. The V gene's germline CDR1 is SGDLS and CDR2 YYNGEE. V lost 7 bases, J lost 4 bases, and 15 bases lay in between. CDR3 sequence (DNA): TGTGCCAGCGAACTCGGAGACGTTTACGAGCAGTACTTC. The encoded protein is CASELGDVYEQYF.

The chain combines TRBV24-1 with TRBJ2-7; 11 bases map to TRBD2. The CDR3 runs 17 residues. V was clipped by 10 bases and J by 5 bases; unmatched bases: 18. Germline assignment: CDR1 KGHDR and CDR2 SFDVKD. The CDR3 DNA reads as TGTGCCACAAACACAGCTAACGGGACTAGCGGTAGGAACGAGCAGTACTTC. Its protein is CATNTANGTSGRNEQYF.

This sequence joins TRBV7-2 and TRBJ2-2; 7 nucleotides align to TRBD1. The germline CDR1 and CDR2 sequences are SGHTA and FQGNSA. V lost 7 bases and J lost 0; bases outside the gene matches: 5. The length of the CDR3 is 15 residues. The CDR3 is CASTSDRTNTGELFF. Here the CDR3 DNA reads TGTGCCAGCACCTCGGACAGGACGAACACCGGGGAGCTGTTTTTT.

Only a few counts were recorded for this clone. The chain employs TRBV2 and TRBJ1-4; 8 bases match TRBD1. The V gene end was trimmed by 5 bases and the J gene end by 4 bases; junction bases not matched to a gene: 6. The CDR3 loop spans 15 amino acids. Germline CDR1 SNHLY, CDR2 FYNNEI. The CDR3 is CASSPRGLGNEKLFF. The CDR3 nucleotides read TGTGCCAGCAGTCCCAGGGGGCTCGGTAATGAAAAACTGTTTTTT.

This rearrangement joins TRBV28 to TRBJ1-2; 9 nucleotides match TRBD1. V was pared by 1 base and J by 7 bases, with 7 bases of the junction left unmatched. Germline CDR1 reads MDHEN; CDR2 reads SYDVKM. CDR3 length equals 15 residues. CDR3 coding DNA: TGTGCCAGCAGTTTATTTCACAGGGGGCAGGGTGGCTACACCTTC. Amino acid sequence: CASSLFHRGQGGYTF.